The clone carrying this TCR beta chain was seen a handful of times. The entry originates in a study of blood T cell repertoires in COVID-19. Using immunoSEQ multiplex PCR, the repertoire was profiled, and TCRdb retains in-frame clones only, with some absent. The data show hundreds of thousands of clones, approximately 82% seen once. The germline V gene has CDR1 ENHRY and CDR2 SYGVKD. CDR3 length: 15 residues. The V gene end was trimmed by 2 bases and the J gene end by 7 bases; junction bases not matched to a gene: 7. Sequencing used peripheral blood. The clonotype originates from a woman of 80 years or more with acute or convalescent COVID-19. The V gene is TRBV10-3, the J gene TRBJ1-5; 8 positions agree with TRBD1. The CDR3 protein is CAISEPTGDGQPQHF. As DNA, the CDR3 is TGTGCCATCAGTGAGCCGACAGGGGACGGGCAGCCCCAGCATTTT.